Included here is one TCR beta chain sequence, with context. This sample was included in a study of blood T cell repertoires in COVID-19. As for the study in general: Samples representing acute and convalescent COVID-19 were sourced from the United States, Italy and Spain. T cells, B-cell-depleted T cells, or PBMCs supplied cDNA or gDNA.

Authors' methods: From reference gene primer amplification, estimates of nucleated cell counts were derived. Repertoires were generated with immunoSEQ multiplex PCR, while TCRdb's copy carries only in-frame clones and drops some. The V and J calls and the clone size are those of that table, but D and trimming were determined from the DNA. This sample has roughly 120,000 clones, with over 75% found just once. Germline V gene lookup returns CDR1 SGHVS and CDR2 FQNEAQ. The V and J ends lost 4 bases and 3 bases, in that order; junction bases with no gene match: 4. The CDR3 is 15 residues long. This TCR derives from a woman older than 75 with active or convalescent COVID-19. The V and J genes are TRBV7-8 and TRBJ2-1, with TRBD1 matching 9 bases. The sample was peripheral blood. The CDR3 protein is CASSWDRVVYNEQFF. The DNA of the CDR3 is TGTGCCAGCAGCTGGGACAGGGTAGTCTACAATGAGCAGTTCTTC.